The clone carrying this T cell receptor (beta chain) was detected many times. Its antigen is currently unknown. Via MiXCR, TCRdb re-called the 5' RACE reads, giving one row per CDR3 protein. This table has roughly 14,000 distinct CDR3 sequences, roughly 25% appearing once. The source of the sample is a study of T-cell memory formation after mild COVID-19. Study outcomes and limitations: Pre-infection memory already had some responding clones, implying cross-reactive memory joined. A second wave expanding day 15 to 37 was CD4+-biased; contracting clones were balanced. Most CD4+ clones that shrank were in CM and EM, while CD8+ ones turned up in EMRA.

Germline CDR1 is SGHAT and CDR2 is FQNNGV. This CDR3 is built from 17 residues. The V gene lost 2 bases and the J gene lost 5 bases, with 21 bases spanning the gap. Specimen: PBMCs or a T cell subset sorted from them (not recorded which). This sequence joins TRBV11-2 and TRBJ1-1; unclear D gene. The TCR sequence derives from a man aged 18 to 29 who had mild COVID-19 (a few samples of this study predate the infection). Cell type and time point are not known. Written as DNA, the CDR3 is TGTGCCAGCAGCTTACCTCGTGTGGCTCTTAAACAGACTGAAGCTTTCTTT. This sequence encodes CASSLPRVALKQTEAFF. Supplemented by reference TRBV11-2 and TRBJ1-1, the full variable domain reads EAGVAQSPRYKIIEKRQSVAFWCNPISGHATLYWYQQILGQGPKLLIQFQNNGVVDDSQLPKDRFSAERLKGVDSTLKIQPAKLEDSAVYLCASSLPRVALKQTEAFFGQGTRLTVV.